The source of this TCR beta chain is a study of cytomegalovirus exposure and HLA in healthy donors. Ten or more counts support this clone. The V gene end was trimmed by 5 bases and the J gene end by 3 bases; junction bases not matched to a gene: 7. Germline V gene lookup returns CDR1 SEHNR and CDR2 FQNEAQ (reference sequence). The CDR3 runs 15 residues. Both 60 Vbeta primers and 13 Jbeta primers went into the PCR. Libraries were prepared by immunoSEQ multiplex PCR; TCRdb keeps only in-frame clonotypes and omits some of them. This table has about 100,000 clones, approximately 68% appearing once. The sequence was obtained from a woman between 18 and 30 years old in good health and CMV-seropositive. V gene TRBV7-9 combines with J gene TRBJ1-3, with 7 positions matching TRBD1. Input material: PBMCs. The CDR3 spells CASSAGQALGNTIYF. DNA for the CDR3: TGTGCCAGCAGCGCCGGACAGGCTCTTGGAAACACCATATATTTT.